In this sample, the clone carrying this T cell receptor beta chain turned up a few times. Antigen unknown. This entry is derived from a study of identical twins. Whole-study results and caveats: It was cross-sectional statistical analysis, not following the same donors, that the conclusions relied on.

Template switching supplied a universal primer site; unique molecular identifiers were carried on the cDNA. One entry per CDR3 protein, called by TCRdb with MiXCR from the 5' RACE reads. The data show around 1.7 million distinct CDR3 sequences, less than 40% seen once. The sequenced material came from cord blood. The clonotype was recovered from a newborn girl in good health.

The CDR3, as DNA: TGTGCCAGCAGTTTTGTCCCGGGTAGCACAGATACGCAGTATTTT. It specifies CASSFVPGSTDTQYF. This chain links TRBV28 with TRBJ2-3; D not certain. CDR1 is MDHEN, CDR2 SYDVKM, per germline. The CDR3 contains 15 residues. V was trimmed by 3 bases and J by 0 bases, leaving 10 bases between them.